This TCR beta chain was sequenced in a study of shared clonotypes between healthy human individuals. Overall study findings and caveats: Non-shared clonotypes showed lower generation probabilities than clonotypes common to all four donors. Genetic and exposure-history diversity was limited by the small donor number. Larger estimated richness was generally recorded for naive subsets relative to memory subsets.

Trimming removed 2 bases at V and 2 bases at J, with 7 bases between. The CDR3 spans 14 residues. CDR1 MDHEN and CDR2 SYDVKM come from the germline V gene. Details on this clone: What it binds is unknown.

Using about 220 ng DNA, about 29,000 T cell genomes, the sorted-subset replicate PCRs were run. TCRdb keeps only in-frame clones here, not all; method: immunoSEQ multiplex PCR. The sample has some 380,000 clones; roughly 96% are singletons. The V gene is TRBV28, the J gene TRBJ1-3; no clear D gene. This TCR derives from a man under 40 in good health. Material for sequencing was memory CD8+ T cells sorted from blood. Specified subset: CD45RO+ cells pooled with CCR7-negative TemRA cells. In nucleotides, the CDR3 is TGTGCCAGCAGTTTAACCCATCCTGGAAACACCATATATTTT. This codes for CASSLTHPGNTIYF. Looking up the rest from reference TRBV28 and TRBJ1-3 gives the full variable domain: DVKVTQSSRYLVKRTGEKVFLECVQDMDHENMFWYRQDPGLGLRLIYFSYDVKMKEKGDIPEGYSVSREKKERFSLILESASTNQTSMYLCASSLTHPGNTIYFGEGSWLTVV.